This entry is about one T cell receptor beta chain. Its target is not known. The sample comes from a study of T cell responses to AZD1222 COVID-19 vaccine. General study results and limits: Across the whole spike, CD4 TCRs peaked at regions 160-218 and 743-854. Among those given AZD1222, only five or six were seropositive at baseline. Donors in the cohort were predominantly white British and more often female, and clonal diversity was possibly underestimated.

This CDR3 has 14 residues. Germline loops: CDR1 SQVTM, CDR2 ANQGSEA. Trimming stripped 5 bases from V and 0 bases from J, with 11 bases between. Method: immunoSEQ multiplex PCR; TCRdb's copy keeps in-frame clones and lacks some. The sample consists of 200,000 to 300,000 clones, more than 80% of them appearing once. V is TRBV29-1 and J is TRBJ2-1, with no clear D. Material: peripheral blood, obtained on day 0 of AZD1222 vaccination. The sequence was collected from an adult in good health. This chain's CDR3 is CSVTVESSYNEQFF. The DNA of the CDR3 is TGCAGCGTTACCGTGGAGAGCTCCTACAATGAGCAGTTCTTC.